The 7 T cell receptor beta chains below were found in one sample sequenced in a study of cytomegalovirus exposure and HLA in healthy donors. The PCR was carried out with 60 Vbeta primers and 13 Jbeta primers. Assay used: immunoSEQ multiplex PCR; TCRdb lists only in-frame clones, some missing. The sample includes approximately 150,000 clones, approximately 71% of them seen just once. Sequencing input: PBMCs. These receptors all stem from a man aged 35 to 55 in good health and CMV-seronegative.

The DNA for the CDR3 is TGTGCCAGCAGCGGTCAATCGGGGTACGGTTCACCCCTCCACTTT. It specifies CASSGQSGYGSPLHF. The rearrangement uses TRBV5-6 and TRBJ1-6, with no clear D. The CDR3 length is 15 residues. V was cut by 4 bases and J by 9 bases, with 17 bases left in between. CDR1 is SGHDT, CDR2 YYEEEE, per germline. The whole variable domain, remainder taken from reference TRBV5-6 and TRBJ1-6, is DAGVTQSPTHLIKTRGQQVTLRCSPKSGHDTVSWYQQALGQGPQFIFQYYEEEERQRGNFPDRFSGHQFPNYSSELNVNALLLGDSALYLCASSGQSGYGSPLHFGNGTRLTVT.

The chain carries TRBV5-1 and TRBJ2-7; D is perhaps TRBD1 (5 bases). This CDR3 spans 18 amino acids. CDR1 and CDR2 (germline): SGHRS, YFSETQ. The V end was cut by 0 bases, the J end by 1 base, with 20 bases between. The CDR3 DNA reads TGCGCCAGCAGCTTGGACCTAATGACAGCCACTATATCCTACGAGCAGTACTTC. Its protein is CASSLDLMTATISYEQYF.

This chain uses TRBV7-2 with TRBJ2-5; TRBD2 is a possible D gene (5 bases). This CDR3 contains 16 residues. Trimming stripped 1 base from V and 4 bases from J, with 16 bases between. Germline V gives CDR1 SGHTA, CDR2 FQGNSA. The CDR3 is CASSLGAPRESETQYF. The CDR3 DNA sequence: TGTGCCAGCAGCTTAGGGGCACCTCGGGAATCAGAGACCCAGTACTTC.

The rearrangement uses TRBV13 and TRBJ1-2; 8 bases fit TRBD1. Looked up from germline, CDR1 is PRHDT and CDR2 is FYEKMQ (reference sequence). Trimming removed 0 bases from V and 2 bases from J; junction bases left unmatched: 11. The CDR3 is 18 amino acids. CDR3 protein: CASSLGGSMDRANYGYTF. The CDR3 DNA reads TGTGCCAGCAGCTTAGGGGGGTCGATGGACAGGGCCAACTATGGCTACACCTTC.

Written as DNA, the CDR3 is TGTGCCAGCAGTAGAATCTACTCTGGAAACACCATATATTTT. Translation: CASSRIYSGNTIYF. This chain joins TRBV14 and TRBJ1-3; D unclear. The germline V and J ends were trimmed by 6 bases and 0 bases, with 9 bases remaining between them. Germline V lookup: CDR1 SGHDN, CDR2 FVKESK. This CDR3 region has 14 residues. The full variable domain, with the rest looked up from reference TRBV14 and TRBJ1-3, is EAGVTQFPSHSVIEKGQTVTLRCDPISGHDNLYWYRRVMGKEIKFLLHFVKESKQDESGMPNNRFLAERTGGTYSTLKVQPAELEDSGVYFCASSRIYSGNTIYFGEGSWLTVV.

The chain couples TRBV9 to TRBJ1-2; the D gene is possibly TRBD1 (5 bases). The germline V gene encodes CDR1 SGDLS and CDR2 YYNGEE. The CDR3 totals 16 residues. Trimming left V 3 bases short and J 4 bases short, with 19 bases between. CDR3: CASSAQRGRGLYGYTF. The CDR3 DNA reads TGTGCCAGCAGCGCTCAACGAGGACGGGGACTCTATGGCTACACCTTC.

This clone was detected once. The chain joins TRBV9 to TRBJ2-5, with 10 nucleotides matching TRBD2. The CDR3 is 18 amino acids. Germline CDR1 and CDR2: SGDLS and YYNGEE. V was clipped by 4 bases and J by 5 bases; unmatched bases: 17. The chain's CDR3 is CASSSGQLGAGGRETQYF. The CDR3 DNA sequence: TGTGCCAGCAGCTCGGGACAGTTAGGAGCGGGGGGGCGGGAGACCCAGTACTTC.